This TCR beta chain was found in a study of radiation and T cells in renal cell carcinoma (dated by TCRdb to 2020 to 2021). Concerning the study at large: TCR beta sequencing covered roughly 53 samples in total, comprising some 26 tumors and about 27 peripheral blood samples. The final blood draw was performed at 4 weeks after radiation, at the same time as nephrectomy. Across all 50 or so samples, 4,000,000 or so unique CDR3 nucleotide sequences encoding 2,658,974 unique CDR3 amino acid sequences were identified.

The label giving this sample's time point can be read as: blood 4 weeks post-SBRT, at nephrectomy. The treatment or condition label on this specimen signifies: 15 Gy SBRT to primary tumor, nephrectomy 4 weeks later. The samples were drawn from a clinical trial, where primary renal cell carcinomas were treated with 15 Gy of stereotactic body radiation therapy and then removed by nephrectomy 4 weeks afterward. To follow tumor-enriched clonotypes, serial peripheral blood was collected from radiation-treated patients at baseline and at 2 weeks and 4 weeks after SBRT. Every patient's renal cell carcinoma showed clear cell pathology. The QIAamp DNA Blood Mini Kit (Qiagen) was used to prepare genomic DNA for TCR sequencing. The analyses included just those samples that passed every quality control check. A note on this clone: What this receptor recognizes is not known. Within one base of it there is no much larger clone, and no base qualities were kept.

From its cysteine to its phenylalanine, the CDR3 spans 15 amino acids. The CDR3 DNA has 45 bases and is translated from base 1. Via the germline V gene, CDR1 is SGHVS and CDR2 FQNEAQ. Relative to germline, V is missing 1 base and J is missing 6 bases, with 5 bases of the junction outside any gene match. TCR beta libraries were generated from genomic DNA with the immunoSEQ kit, following the manufacturer's recommendations. To prepare libraries, a first multiplex PCR with proprietary primers was run, followed by a second PCR that added unique barcodes, and a bead cleanup was done after each round. A positive control reaction and a negative control reaction, both provided in the kit, were run with every batch of samples. The final libraries were assessed on an Agilent 4200 TapeStation D1000 ScreenTape, pooled by volume, and quantified by qPCR. Sequencing was performed on an Illumina NextSeq500 using a MidOutput 150-cycle cartridge, with 156 Read1 cycles, 15 Index1 cycles, and the kit custom primers. The pooled library was loaded at around 1 pM, and approximately 18% PhiX control was spiked in. The published analysis was carried out like this. Vendor-processed data were analyzed in R, with a clonotype defined as all T cells sharing the same CDR3 nucleotide sequence. In the clone abundance analyses, frequencies were normalized to the 10,000 most abundant clones in each sample. Before analysis, public T cell clones were removed, and these numbered fewer than five per sample on average. A difference in abundance of at least 32-fold between compartments was used to define tumor-enriched and baseline blood-enriched clonotypes. Clonotypes expanded or contracted between blood time points were identified with a beta-binomial differential abundance model. Tumor-blood repertoire similarity was measured with the Baroni-Urbani and Buser coefficient, and group comparisons used two-tailed Wilcoxon tests in R. TCRdb obtained this table from immuneACCESS and retained in-frame rearrangements with V and J assigned. These tables miss some clones; where compared with another copy, unresolved V genes account for less than half of the shortfall, and the remainder is unexplained. The V and J calls and clone size were taken over from that table, and D and trimming were inferred from the DNA. The sample has about 170,000 clones on record, 88% of them singletons. Clones ranked in the top ten supply 11% of the sample.

What the authors observed across the whole study: No pretreatment tumor biopsies were available, so the baseline intratumoral presence of clonotypes could not be determined. The single-armed trial design could not address effects of radiation dose or scheduling on the TCR repertoire. Dynamics of the blood repertoire were not tracked past 4 weeks after treatment. Top tumor clonotypes rose in blood from baseline to 2 weeks post-radiation, then contracted by 4 weeks, suggesting transient expansion of tumor-resident clones.

The chain couples TRBV7-8 to TRBJ1-5; 8 junctional bases match TRBD1. Specimen: blood, collected from a patient whose treatment included radiotherapy and nephrectomy. The TCR comes from a woman between 50 and 59 years old with renal cell carcinoma. The sequenced DNA is TGTGCCAGCAGCTTAGTGGGCAGGGGGCTTCAGCCCCAGCATTTT. It encodes CASSLVGRGLQPQHF.